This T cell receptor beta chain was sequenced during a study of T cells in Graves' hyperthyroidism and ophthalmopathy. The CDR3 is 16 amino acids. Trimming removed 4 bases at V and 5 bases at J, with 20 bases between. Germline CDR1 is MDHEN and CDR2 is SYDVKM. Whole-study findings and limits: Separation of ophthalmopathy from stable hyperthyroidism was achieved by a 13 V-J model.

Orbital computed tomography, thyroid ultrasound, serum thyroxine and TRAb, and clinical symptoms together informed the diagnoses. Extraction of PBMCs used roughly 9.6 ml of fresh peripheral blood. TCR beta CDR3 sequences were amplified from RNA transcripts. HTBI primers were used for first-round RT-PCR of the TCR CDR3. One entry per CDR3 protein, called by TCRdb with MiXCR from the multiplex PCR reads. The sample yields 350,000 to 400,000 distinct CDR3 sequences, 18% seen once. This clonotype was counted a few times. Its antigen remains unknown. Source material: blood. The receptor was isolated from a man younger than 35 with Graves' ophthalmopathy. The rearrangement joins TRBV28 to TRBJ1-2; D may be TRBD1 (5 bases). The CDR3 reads CASSYPQGAQIYGYTF. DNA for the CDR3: TGTGCCAGCAGTTACCCTCAGGGCGCCCAGATTTATGGCTACACCTTC.